This TCR beta chain was captured by sequencing in a study of T cell responses to AZD1222 COVID-19 vaccine. Study observations and caveats: Nearly half of unique spike-specific TCRs reportedly avoided B.1.351 and B.1.1.7 mutated regions. Only a handful of people who got AZD1222 tested seropositive at baseline.

CDR1 and CDR2 (germline): SGHRS, YFSETQ. This CDR3 has 16 residues. With V trimmed by 2 bases and J by 1 base, 4 bases remained unmatched. About this clone itself: Its specificity is unknown.

The assay was immunoSEQ multiplex PCR, and TCRdb's table has in-frame clones only and misses some. The table lists about 69,000 clones, roughly 85% of them singletons. Here the sequenced sample was peripheral blood, taken 28 days after the second AZD1222 dose. This chain joins TRBV5-1 and TRBJ1-5, with TRBD1 identical over 9 bases. The clonotype was recovered from an adult who received the AZD1222 COVID-19 vaccine. The CDR3 DNA sequence: TGCGCCAGCAGCTTAGGGACAGGGATGAGCAATCAGCCCCAGCATTTT. Its protein is CASSLGTGMSNQPQHF.